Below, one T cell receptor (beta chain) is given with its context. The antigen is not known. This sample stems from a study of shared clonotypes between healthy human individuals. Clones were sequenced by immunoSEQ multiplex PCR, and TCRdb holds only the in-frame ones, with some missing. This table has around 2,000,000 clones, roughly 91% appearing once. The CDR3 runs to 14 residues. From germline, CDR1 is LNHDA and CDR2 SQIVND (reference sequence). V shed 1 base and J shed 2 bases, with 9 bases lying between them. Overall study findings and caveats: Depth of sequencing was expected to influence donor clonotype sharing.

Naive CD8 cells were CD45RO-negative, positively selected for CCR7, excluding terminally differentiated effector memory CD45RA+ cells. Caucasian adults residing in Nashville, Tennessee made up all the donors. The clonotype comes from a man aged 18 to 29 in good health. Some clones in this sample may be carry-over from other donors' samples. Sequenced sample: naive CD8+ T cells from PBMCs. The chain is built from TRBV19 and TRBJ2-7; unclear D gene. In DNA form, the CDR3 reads TGTGCCAGTAGTATAGGGGCGACCCCCTACGAGCAGTACTTC. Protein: CASSIGATPYEQYF.